This T cell receptor beta chain was observed in a study of blood T cell repertoires in COVID-19. About the research overall: COVID-19 samples collected from the United States, Italy and Spain covered acute and convalescent phases. T cells, B-cell-depleted T cells, or PBMCs provided the cDNA or gDNA that served as material.

This CDR3 has 15 amino acids. Per germline, CDR1 MNHEY and CDR2 SMNVEV (reference sequence). V was pared by 5 bases and J by 4 bases, with 6 bases of the junction left unmatched. A single count supports this clone. In the authors' methods: Researchers report that nucleated cell counts were estimated from reference gene primer amplification. The assay was immunoSEQ multiplex PCR, and TCRdb's table has in-frame clones only and misses some. The D gene and trimming were derived from the DNA, and the V and J assignments and clone size from that table. The sample carries some 400,000 clones, 75% to 90% recorded once. Participants spanned ages about 18 to 95 years and resided in about two dozen US areas.

The sample comprised PBMCs or T cells enriched from blood (not recorded which). The origin of this receptor is a man aged 30 to 45 who had recovered from COVID-19. The J gene is TRBJ1-3, the V gene TRBV27; TRBD1 matches at 9 bases. The CDR3 nucleotides are TGTGCCAGCAGTAGCCGGACAGGGGTAGGAAACACCATATATTTT. Its translation: CASSSRTGVGNTIYF.